This T cell receptor (beta chain) was captured in a study of cytomegalovirus exposure and HLA in healthy donors. The CDR3 covers 14 residues. The germline V and J ends were trimmed by 0 bases and 4 bases, with 9 bases remaining between them. Germline V lookup: CDR1 SGHDN, CDR2 FVKESK. The study ran its PCR with 60 Vbeta and 13 Jbeta primers. Using immunoSEQ multiplex PCR, the repertoire was profiled, and TCRdb retains in-frame clones only, with some absent. The sample includes about 130,000 clones, under 90% of them seen just once. This clone was found once. The source material was PBMCs. The V and J genes are TRBV14 and TRBJ1-1; D not certain. This receptor was taken from a middle-aged woman in good health and CMV-seropositive. CDR3 DNA: TGTGCCAGCAGCCAAGACGCCGGGGTCACTGAAGCTTTCTTT. Translation: CASSQDAGVTEAFF.